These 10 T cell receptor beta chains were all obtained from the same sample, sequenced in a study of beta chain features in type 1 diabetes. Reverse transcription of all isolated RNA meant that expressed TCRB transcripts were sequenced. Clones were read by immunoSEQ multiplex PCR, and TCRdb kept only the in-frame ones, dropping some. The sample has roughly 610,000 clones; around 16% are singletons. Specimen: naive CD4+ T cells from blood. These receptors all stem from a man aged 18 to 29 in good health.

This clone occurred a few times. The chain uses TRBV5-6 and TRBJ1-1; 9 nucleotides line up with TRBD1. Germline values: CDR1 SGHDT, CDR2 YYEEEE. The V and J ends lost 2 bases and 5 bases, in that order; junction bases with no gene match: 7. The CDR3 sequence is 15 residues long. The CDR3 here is CASSFVTGGGTEAFF. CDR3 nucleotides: TGTGCCAGCAGCTTCGTGACAGGGGGAGGTACTGAAGCTTTCTTT.

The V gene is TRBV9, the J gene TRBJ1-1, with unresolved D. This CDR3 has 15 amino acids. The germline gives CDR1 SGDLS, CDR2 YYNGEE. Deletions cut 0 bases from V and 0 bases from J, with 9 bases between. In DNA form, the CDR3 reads TGTGCCAGCAGCGTAGGGCCCTCCGTGAACACTGAAGCTTTCTTT. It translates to CASSVGPSVNTEAFF.

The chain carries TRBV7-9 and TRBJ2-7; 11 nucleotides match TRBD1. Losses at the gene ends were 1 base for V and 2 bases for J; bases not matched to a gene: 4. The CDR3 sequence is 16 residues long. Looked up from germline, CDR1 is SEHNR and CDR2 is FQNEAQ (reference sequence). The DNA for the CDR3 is TGTGCCAGCAGCTTAGATCCGGGACAGGGGGCCTACGAGCAGTACTTC. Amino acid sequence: CASSLDPGQGAYEQYF.

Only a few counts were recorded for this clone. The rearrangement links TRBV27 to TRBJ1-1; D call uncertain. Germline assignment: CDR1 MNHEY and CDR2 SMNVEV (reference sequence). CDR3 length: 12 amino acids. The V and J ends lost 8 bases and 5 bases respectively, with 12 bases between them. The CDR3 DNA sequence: TGTGCCAGCTACCGCGTAGGGACTGAAGCTTTCTTT. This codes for CASYRVGTEAFF.

The CDR3 is CASTKGASGNYNEQFF. In DNA, the CDR3 is TGTGCCAGCACCAAGGGGGCTAGCGGAAATTACAATGAGCAGTTCTTC. V and J are TRBV7-9 and TRBJ2-1; either TRBD1 or TRBD2 may fit D (7 bases each). The CDR3 covers 16 residues. Germline values: CDR1 SEHNR, CDR2 FQNEAQ (reference sequence). Trimming removed 7 bases from V and 4 bases from J, with 20 bases in between.

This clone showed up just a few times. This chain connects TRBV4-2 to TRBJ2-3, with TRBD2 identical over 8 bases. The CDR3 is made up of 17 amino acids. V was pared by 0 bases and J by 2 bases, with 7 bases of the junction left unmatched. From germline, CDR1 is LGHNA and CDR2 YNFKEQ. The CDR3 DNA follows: TGTGCCAGCAGCCAAGAAGGTCTAGCGGGCTTCACAGATACGCAGTATTTT. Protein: CASSQEGLAGFTDTQYF.

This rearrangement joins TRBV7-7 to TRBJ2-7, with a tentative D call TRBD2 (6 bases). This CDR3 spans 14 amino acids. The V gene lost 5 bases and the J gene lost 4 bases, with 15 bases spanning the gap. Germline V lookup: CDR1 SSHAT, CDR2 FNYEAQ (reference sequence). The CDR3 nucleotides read TGTGCCAGCAGCATCCTTCGCGGGGCTTACGAGCAGTACTTC. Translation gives CASSILRGAYEQYF.

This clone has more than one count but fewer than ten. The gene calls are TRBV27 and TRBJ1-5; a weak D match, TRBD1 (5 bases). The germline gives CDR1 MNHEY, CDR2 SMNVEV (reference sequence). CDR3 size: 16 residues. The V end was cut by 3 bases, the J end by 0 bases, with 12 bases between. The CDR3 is CASSFSTGTSNQPQHF. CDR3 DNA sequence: TGTGCCAGCAGTTTTTCAACGGGGACTAGCAATCAGCCCCAGCATTTT.

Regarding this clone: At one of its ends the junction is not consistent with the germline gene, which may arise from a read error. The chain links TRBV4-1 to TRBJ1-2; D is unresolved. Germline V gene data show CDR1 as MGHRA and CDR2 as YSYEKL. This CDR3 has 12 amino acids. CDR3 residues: CASSQIMGGYIF. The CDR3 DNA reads TGCGCCAGCAGCCAAATAATGGGAGGCTACATCTTC.

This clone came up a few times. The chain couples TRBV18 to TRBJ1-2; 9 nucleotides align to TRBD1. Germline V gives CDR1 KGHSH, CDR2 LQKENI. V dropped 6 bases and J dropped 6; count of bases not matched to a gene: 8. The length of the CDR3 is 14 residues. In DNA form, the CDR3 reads TGTGCCAGCTCCGCACAGGGGGCCGTTGATGGCTACACCTTC. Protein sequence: CASSAQGAVDGYTF.